This passage covers 14 T cell receptor beta chains from one sample sequenced in a study of cytomegalovirus exposure and HLA in healthy donors. The study ran its PCR with 60 Vbeta and 13 Jbeta primers. Repertoires were generated with immunoSEQ multiplex PCR, while TCRdb's copy carries only in-frame clones and drops some. The table shows some 130,000 clones, with about four fifths occurring only once. Material for sequencing was PBMCs. Receptors were obtained from a human donor in good health.

In its sample, this clone was seen once. The chain joins TRBV7-6 to TRBJ2-5; 7 bases are a match to TRBD2. The V gene's germline CDR1 is SGHVS and CDR2 FNYEAQ. The ends lost 4 bases at V and 2 bases at J; junction bases unmatched: 7. The CDR3 runs to 15 residues. CDR3 DNA sequence: TGTGCCAGCAGCTCCTATGGGGGGGAACAAGAGACCCAGTACTTC. It codes for CASSSYGGEQETQYF.

The J gene is TRBJ1-3, the V gene TRBV4-2; the D is unclear. This CDR3 is built from 19 residues. The germline V and J ends were trimmed by 0 bases and 2 bases, with 20 bases remaining between them. The germline gives CDR1 LGHNA, CDR2 YNFKEQ. CDR3 in DNA: TGTGCCAGCAGCCAAGATTTAAGGTTAAGGCGGTTACCTGGAAACACCATATATTTT. This sequence encodes CASSQDLRLRRLPGNTIYF.

This sequence joins TRBV10-3 and TRBJ2-1; 11 positions match TRBD2. The germline V gene has CDR1 ENHRY and CDR2 SYGVKD. V was clipped by 4 bases and J by 8 bases; unmatched bases: 4. The length of the CDR3 is 14 residues. The CDR3 region is CAISASGGFYEQFF. CDR3 nucleotide sequence: TGTGCCATCAGTGCTAGCGGGGGGTTTTATGAGCAGTTCTTC.

A single count supports this clone. V is TRBV7-2 and J is TRBJ1-2; TRBD1 is a possible D gene (5 bases). V dropped 2 bases and J dropped 6 bases, with 10 bases sitting between them. CDR1 is SGHTA, CDR2 FQGNSA, per germline. This CDR3 contains 13 residues. CDR3 amino acids: CASSLRGNNGYTF. Here the CDR3 DNA reads TGTGCCAGCAGCTTAAGGGGCAATAATGGCTACACCTTC.

This clone has only one observation. The chain combines TRBV10-1 with TRBJ2-7; perhaps TRBD2 as D (5 bases). The CDR3 contains 13 residues. Germline lookup yields CDR1 WNHNN and CDR2 SYGVQD (reference sequence). V lost 6 bases and J lost 0, with 9 bases in between. In nucleotides, the CDR3 is TGCGCCAGCAGCCCGGGGAGCTCCTACGAGCAGTACTTC. It encodes CASSPGSSYEQYF.

The rearrangement uses TRBV5-1 and TRBJ2-5, with 9 positions matching TRBD2. The V and J ends lost 1 base and 5 bases, in that order; junction bases with no gene match: 9. Germline V CDR1 and CDR2: SGHRS, YFSETQ. The length of the CDR3 is 16 residues. This CDR3 is CASSLRPSGAGETQYF. DNA for the CDR3: TGCGCCAGCAGCTTGAGGCCTAGCGGGGCGGGGGAGACCCAGTACTTC.

The chain employs TRBV28 and TRBJ2-3, with D tentatively TRBD2 (5 bases). The V gene's germline CDR1 is MDHEN and CDR2 SYDVKM. Trimming took off 6 bases at V and 3 bases at J, with 22 bases between the two ends. The CDR3 has 17 residues. CDR3 region: CASRPVYRERGTDTQYF. CDR3 DNA: TGTGCCAGCAGGCCGGTCTACCGGGAAAGAGGTACAGATACGCAGTATTTT.

V and J are TRBV27 and TRBJ1-5; unclear D gene. Trimming took off 8 bases at V and 6 bases at J, with 20 bases between the two ends. In germline, CDR1 is MNHEY, CDR2 SMNVEV (reference sequence). There are 15 residues in the CDR3. CDR3 nucleotide sequence: TGTGCCAGCTCGCCGGGATTTCCGGCGGCTCAGCCCCAGCATTTT. Translated, it gives CASSPGFPAAQPQHF.

The chain employs TRBV9 and TRBJ2-1; 7 nucleotides agree with TRBD1. This CDR3 is 15 amino acids long. With V trimmed by 4 bases and J by 6 bases, 10 bases remained unmatched. The V gene's germline CDR1 is SGDLS and CDR2 YYNGEE. The CDR3 bases are TGTGCCAGCAGCTTGGGACAGACTCCATCCAATGAGCAGTTCTTC. Residues: CASSLGQTPSNEQFF. The full variable domain, rest sourced from reference TRBV9 and TRBJ2-1, is DSGVTQTPKHLITATGQRVTLRCSPRSGDLSVYWYQQSLDQGLQFLIQYYNGEERAKGNILERFSAQQFPDLHSELNLSSLELGDSALYFCASSLGQTPSNEQFFGPGTRLTVL.

This clone occurred once. This chain joins TRBV5-1 and TRBJ1-1; 9 bases fit TRBD1. The germline V gene encodes CDR1 SGHRS and CDR2 YFSETQ. V lost 3 bases and J lost 0; bases outside the gene matches: 9. The length of the CDR3 is 17 residues. This CDR3 reads CASSSRDRARMNTEAFF. The CDR3 DNA reads as TGCGCCAGCAGCTCCCGGGACAGGGCCCGAATGAACACTGAAGCTTTCTTT.

The chain recombines TRBV6-5 with TRBJ1-5; TRBD1 agrees at 7 bases. There are 16 residues in the CDR3. Germline CDR1 reads MNHEY; CDR2 reads SVGAGI. Trimming at V came to 2 bases and at J to 5 bases, leaving 9 bases not matched to a gene. CDR3 sequence reads: CASSYGPPGTDQPQHF. In DNA, the CDR3 is TGTGCCAGCAGTTACGGGCCCCCAGGGACAGATCAGCCCCAGCATTTT.

The J gene is TRBJ2-7, the V gene TRBV4-1; tentative D call: TRBD2 (6 bases). The germline gives CDR1 MGHRA, CDR2 YSYEKL. Trimming took 0 bases from V and 6 from J, leaving 18 bases between them. The CDR3 spans 16 residues. For the CDR3, the DNA is TGCGCCAGCAGCCAAGATCTACCGGGACTGGATTCCGAGCAGTACTTC. Translated, it gives CASSQDLPGLDSEQYF.

V and J are TRBV5-1 and TRBJ2-5; D perhaps matches TRBD1 (5 bases). V lost 4 bases to trimming and J lost 0 bases, with 10 bases between them. Germline V gene data show CDR1 as SGHRS and CDR2 as YFSETQ. This CDR3 spans 14 amino acids. The CDR3 region has the DNA TGCGCCAGCAGCCGACCAGGGTACCAAGAGACCCAGTACTTC. Translated: CASSRPGYQETQYF.

The CDR3 here is CASSYSGTSGEKLFF. CDR3 DNA: TGTGCCAGCAGTTACTCGGGTACGTCCGGGGAAAAACTGTTTTTT. J is TRBJ1-4 and V is TRBV6-6; no clear D gene. The V gene's germline CDR1 is MNHNY and CDR2 SVGAGI (reference sequence). Trimming stripped 0 bases from V and 8 bases from J, with 13 bases between. This CDR3 has 15 residues.